Following are 30 T cell receptor beta chains from one sample sequenced in a study of T cells in women clearing cervical HPV infection. Libraries were prepared by immunoSEQ multiplex PCR; TCRdb keeps only in-frame clonotypes and omits some of them. Its clone listing holds under 50,000 clones. Input material: blood buffy coat. The receptors were sampled from a woman aged 18 to 75 with a cervical HPV16 infection that either progressed to CIN3+ or cleared (not recorded which).

Remarks on this clone: The sequenced fragment ends 3 residues before the CDR3 boundary, so the rest is inferred from the germline J gene. V and J are TRBV7-2 and TRBJ2-3; possible D gene TRBD2, 8 bases. CDR3 size: 13 residues. CDR1 is SGHTA, CDR2 FQGNSA, per germline. The chain's CDR3 is CASSLAGGQPQYF. The part of the CDR3 DNA that was read is TGTGCCAGCAGCCTGGCGGGGGGACAGCCG.

On this clone itself: Its ends do not fully match the called genes, so a read error is possible. From the germline J gene comes the end of the CDR3, since the read stops 3 residues before it. This sample includes further DNA sequences coding for the same CDR3. This sequence joins TRBV19 and TRBJ1-3, with D possibly TRBD1 on 5 matching bases. CDR3 length: 15 amino acids. Germline V gene lookup returns CDR1 LNHDA and CDR2 SQIVND (reference sequence). This CDR3 reads CATKTDANSGNTIYF. Incomplete CDR3 DNA: TGTGCCACAAAGACAGACGCGAACTCTGGAAACACG.

On this clone: Coverage ceases 3 residues before the CDR3 finishes, and the germline J gene fills in the end. The chain couples TRBV2 to TRBJ2-7; possible D gene TRBD2, 6 bases. Germline V gives CDR1 SNHLY, CDR2 FYNNEI. The CDR3 runs to 14 residues. Trimming removed 2 bases at V and 4 bases at J, with 12 bases between. The CDR3: CASSEFGGNYEQYF. The CDR3 DNA, read in part, is TGTGCCAGCAGTGAATTCGGCGGGAATTACGAG.

About this clone itself: The read ends 3 residues before the CDR3 terminus; that terminus is restored from the germline J gene. The chain is built from TRBV19 and TRBJ1-2, with a weak D call TRBD1 (5 bases). Germline CDR1 LNHDA, CDR2 SQIVND (reference sequence). The CDR3 has 17 residues. V dropped 0 bases and J dropped 4 bases, with 18 bases sitting between them. The CDR3 spells CASSIDSLRNRPYGYTF. CDR3 DNA, as far as it was read: TGTGCCAGTAGTATAGATTCTCTCCGTAACAGGCCCTATGGC.

To note about this clone: Sequencing ends 3 residues short of the CDR3 end; the germline J gene provides the rest. The chain links TRBV7-9 to TRBJ2-7, with 9 positions matching TRBD1. The V and J ends lost 10 bases and 4 bases, in that order; junction bases with no gene match: 11. Germline V lookup: CDR1 SEHNR, CDR2 FQNEAQ (reference sequence). The CDR3 has 14 residues. The covered CDR3 bases are TGTGCCACCAAGAGACAGGGGGTCTCATACGAG. Protein sequence: CATKRQGVSYE. The entire CDR3 protein reads CATKRQGVSYEQYF.

Comments on this clone: The read finishes 3 residues shy of the CDR3 end, and the germline J gene is used to complete it. This chain joins TRBV5-5 and TRBJ1-1; unclear D gene. This CDR3 is built from 14 residues. Germline assignment: CDR1 SGHKS and CDR2 YYEKEE (reference sequence). CDR3 sequence: CASSLRLPGVPAFF. The part of the CDR3 DNA that was read is TGTGCCAGCAGCTTGCGGTTACCAGGAGTCCCA.

About this clone itself: The read stops 3 residues short of the end of the CDR3; the missing end is completed from the germline J gene. The J gene is TRBJ2-1, the V gene TRBV7-2; no definite D call. The CDR3 is made up of 14 amino acids. Germline V gives CDR1 SGHTA, CDR2 FQGNSA. The V and J ends lost 5 bases and 4 bases respectively, with 12 bases between them. The CDR3 DNA, read in part, is TGTGCCAGCAGCGCGGAGTGGGTTTACAATGAG. Translating it yields CASSAEWVYNE. The full CDR3 protein is CASSAEWVYNEQFF. Full variable domain (rest looked up from reference TRBV7-2 and TRBJ2-1): GAGVSQSPSNKVTEKGKDVELRCDPISGHTALYWYRQSLGQGLEFLIYFQGNSAPDKSGLPSDRFSAERTGGSVSTLTIQRTQQEDSAVYLCASSAEWVYNEQFFGPGTRLTVL.

For this clone: The CDR3 goes on 3 residues after the read ends, and that part is filled in from the germline J gene. This chain uses TRBV5-1 with TRBJ2-1, with D unclear. The V gene lost 3 bases and the J gene lost 0 bases, with 19 bases spanning the gap. CDR1 is SGHRS and CDR2 is YFSETQ in the germline V gene. The CDR3 covers 18 residues. The part of the CDR3 DNA that was read is TGCGCCAGCAGCTATACGTACACCCCGTCAGTCTCCTACAATGAG. Translating it yields CASSYTYTPSVSYNE. In full, the CDR3 is CASSYTYTPSVSYNEQFF.

This CDR3 reads CASSTSTYSPLFF. The sequenced part of the CDR3 DNA is TGTGCCAGCAGCACCTCGACTTATTCACCA. The J gene is TRBJ1-4, the V gene TRBV7-9; D remains ambiguous. The read terminates 3 residues ahead of where the CDR3 ends, so the germline J gene completes it. Germline V gene sequence: CDR1 SEHNR, CDR2 FQNEAQ (reference sequence). This CDR3 has 13 amino acids.

With regard to this clone: The sequence runs out 3 residues before the end of the CDR3; the remainder is reconstructed from the germline J gene. J is TRBJ1-4 and V is TRBV5-1; 8 bases align to TRBD1. The CDR3 contains 15 residues. CDR1 and CDR2 from the germline V gene are SGHRS and YFSETQ. CDR3 bases read: TGCGCCAGCAACCTAGGGACAGGTCCGGTGGGGGCA. Translating gives CASNLGTGPVGA. The CDR3, in full, reads CASNLGTGPVGALFF.

The CDR3 reads CASSISHRARNEQFF. The CDR3 bases that were read are TGTGCCAGTAGTATAAGCCACAGGGCCCGAAATGAG. The chain employs TRBV19 and TRBJ2-1, with D maybe TRBD1 (6 bases). The read finishes 3 residues shy of the CDR3 end, and the germline J gene is used to complete it. The germline V gene has CDR1 LNHDA and CDR2 SQIVND (reference sequence). The V end was cut by 2 bases, the J end by 7 bases, with 15 bases between. The CDR3 runs 15 residues.

The part of the CDR3 DNA that was read is TGTGCCAGCAGCAATACCGGGGGACGCAAAAACATT. Amino acid sequence: CASSNTGGRKNI. The whole CDR3 is CASSNTGGRKNIQYF. The chain couples TRBV5-4 to TRBJ2-4, with a possible D match to TRBD2 (6 bases). The missing CDR3 end, 3 residues past where the read stops, is filled in from the germline J gene. Germline CDR1 SGHNT, CDR2 YYREEE (reference sequence). This CDR3 spans 15 amino acids. Trimming shortened V by 4 bases and J by 3 bases, and 14 bases separated the two germline ends.

The sequenced part of the CDR3 DNA is TGCGCCAGCAGGGAAACCAGACAGGGCTCTAACTATGGC. This translates into CASRETRQGSNYG. The CDR3, in full, reads CASRETRQGSNYGYTF. This chain uses TRBV5-1 with TRBJ1-2, with 7 nucleotides matching TRBD1. The read halts 3 residues ahead of the CDR3 end, with the missing end drawn from the germline J gene. Germline CDR1 is SGHRS and CDR2 is YFSETQ. With V trimmed by 5 bases and J by 0 bases, 10 bases remained unmatched. The CDR3 consists of 16 residues.

A word on this clone: The read is 3 residues too short to cover the CDR3 end, so that end is filled in from the germline J gene. The chain joins TRBV10-3 to TRBJ1-6; TRBD1 might be the D (5 bases). V shed 6 bases and J shed 8 bases, with 14 bases lying between them. The CDR3 runs to 14 residues. CDR1 and CDR2 (germline): ENHRY, SYGVKD. The covered CDR3 bases are TGTGCCATCAGAGGACAAGGGGTTGATTCACCC. Translation: CAIRGQGVDSP. The CDR3 as a whole reads CAIRGQGVDSPLHF.

Comment on this clone: The CDR3 end is not reached by the read, which stops 3 residues before it; the germline J gene fills it in. This chain connects TRBV20-1 to TRBJ2-3; 8 bases are shared with TRBD2. CDR1 is DFQATT, CDR2 SNEGSKA, per germline (reference sequence). There are 14 residues in the CDR3. The CDR3 sequence: CSASLSGNVETQYF. The DNA read from the CDR3 is TGCAGTGCTAGTCTTAGCGGGAACGTTGAGACG.

Concerning this clone: The read is 3 residues too short to cover the CDR3 end, so that end is filled in from the germline J gene. This sequence joins TRBV18 and TRBJ2-1; 13 nucleotides line up with TRBD2. The CDR3 runs 18 residues. Germline V gene data show CDR1 as KGHSH and CDR2 as LQKENI. The J segment lost 5 bases and the V segment lost 1 base, leaving 8 bases of the junction unmatched. CDR3 protein: CASSPRYTSGGGNNEQFF. The covered CDR3 bases are TGTGCCAGCTCACCACGTTATACTAGCGGGGGGGGAAACAATGAG.

Note on this clone: Read data end 3 residues before the CDR3 end; the end is taken from the germline J gene. The chain is built from TRBV7-2 and TRBJ2-3; D possibly corresponds to TRBD1 (6 bases). Germline V gives CDR1 SGHTA, CDR2 FQGNSA. This CDR3 is 13 amino acids long. This CDR3 is CASTQGPGKTQYF. CDR3 DNA (partial): TGTGCCAGCACACAGGGTCCGGGGAAGACG.

Concerning this clone itself: The read gets to within 3 residues of the CDR3 end, and the germline J gene fills in the rest. The chain has TRBV19 and TRBJ1-2; D possibly corresponds to TRBD1 (5 bases). V was trimmed by 0 bases and J by 5 bases, leaving 7 bases between them. The CDR3 is 13 residues long. In germline, CDR1 is LNHDA, CDR2 SQIVND (reference sequence). The CDR3: CASSIDGQYGYTF. Partial CDR3 DNA: TGTGCCAGTAGTATAGACGGACAATATGGC.

As concerns this clone: The read is 3 residues too short to cover the CDR3 end, so that end is filled in from the germline J gene. The rearrangement joins TRBV11-2 to TRBJ2-7, with D possibly TRBD2 on 7 matching bases. The CDR3 length is 15 residues. The V end lost 0 bases, the J end lost 3 bases, and 12 bases lay between the germline ends. In germline, CDR1 is SGHAT, CDR2 FQNNGV. The CDR3 protein is CASSLDRGAYYEQYF. Incomplete CDR3 DNA: TGTGCCAGCAGCTTAGATCGGGGGGCTTACTACGAG.

In regard to this clone: With the read ending 3 residues before the CDR3 end, the germline J gene is used to fill in that end. This chain joins TRBV5-1 and TRBJ1-1; 9 bases map to TRBD1. The CDR3 spans 15 residues. Germline V gene lookup returns CDR1 SGHRS and CDR2 YFSETQ. Germline trimming cut 4 bases from V and 1 base from J; bases unmatched to any gene: 5. CDR3 bases read: TGCGCCAGCAGCACAACAGGGGGCAAGAACACTGAA. The encoded protein is CASSTTGGKNTE. The whole CDR3 protein reads CASSTTGGKNTEAFF.

With respect to this clone: Sequencing ends 3 residues short of the CDR3 end; the germline J gene provides the rest. This sequence joins TRBV11-2 and TRBJ2-7, with 8 bases fitting TRBD1. The germline V gene has CDR1 SGHAT and CDR2 FQNNGV. The V gene end was trimmed by 1 base and the J gene end by 6 bases; junction bases not matched to a gene: 8. This CDR3 region has 15 residues. The CDR3 is CASSLGRRGLGEQYF. The covered CDR3 bases are TGTGCCAGCAGCTTAGGCCGCAGGGGGCTTGGCGAG. The full variable domain, in which reference TRBV11-2 and TRBJ2-7 provide the parts outside the CDR3, is EAGVAQSPRYKIIEKRQSVAFWCNPISGHATLYWYQQILGQGPKLLIQFQNNGVVDDSQLPKDRFSAERLKGVDSTLKIQPAKLEDSAVYLCASSLGRRGLGEQYFGPGTRLTVT.

CDR3 sequence reads: CASSSGTGRPEAFF. The CDR3 DNA, read in part, is TGTGCCAGCAGCTCCGGGACAGGCCGACCTGAA. V is TRBV7-9 and J is TRBJ1-1; 8 nucleotides match TRBD1. The CDR3 is cut off 3 residues early in the read; its end comes from the germline J gene. Germline V gene sequence: CDR1 SEHNR, CDR2 FQNEAQ (reference sequence). Trimming took 4 bases from V and 6 from J; bases not matched to a gene: 7. The CDR3 sequence is 14 residues long.

In regard to this clone: Coverage ceases 3 residues before the CDR3 finishes, and the germline J gene fills in the end. The V call is TRBV6-1, the J call TRBJ2-1; D call uncertain. Germline CDR1 and CDR2: MNHNS and SASEGT. V lost 2 bases and J lost 0, with 14 bases in between. The CDR3 covers 17 residues. CDR3 protein: CASSESGFSSSYNEQFF. CDR3 bases read: TGTGCCAGCAGTGAATCTGGCTTTTCGAGCTCCTACAATGAG.

About this clone itself: The read terminates 3 residues ahead of where the CDR3 ends, so the germline J gene completes it. This chain uses TRBV5-1 with TRBJ2-5; tentative D call: TRBD1 (5 bases). The CDR3 is 15 residues long. CDR1 and CDR2 (germline): SGHRS, YFSETQ. Trimming took off 3 bases at V and 4 bases at J, with 16 bases between the two ends. The CDR3 bases that were read are TGCGCCAGCAGCTACCTCGGGCAGGGCGGAGAGACC. Protein sequence: CASSYLGQGGET. The CDR3 reads in full as CASSYLGQGGETQYF.

As concerns this clone: The read terminates 3 residues ahead of where the CDR3 ends, so the germline J gene completes it. This chain connects TRBV20-1 to TRBJ1-4; 8 bases line up with TRBD1. The CDR3 consists of 14 residues. Losses at the gene ends were 5 bases for V and 7 bases for J; bases not matched to a gene: 9. The germline V gene has CDR1 DFQATT and CDR2 SNEGSKA (reference sequence). CDR3 sequence reads: CSAARQGASEKLFF. Incomplete CDR3 DNA: TGCAGTGCTGCTCGCCAGGGGGCTAGTGAAAAA.

Details on this clone: The read terminates 3 residues before the CDR3 end, so the remaining end is supplied by the germline J gene. The gene calls are TRBV7-3 and TRBJ2-1; possible D gene TRBD2, 5 bases. The CDR3 has 13 residues. Per germline, CDR1 SGHTA and CDR2 FQGTGA. V was clipped by 4 bases and J by 7 bases, with 11 bases between them. CDR3 sequence: CASSSIRGNEQFF. CDR3 DNA (partial): TGTGCCAGCAGCTCTATACGGGGAAATGAG.

About this clone: Sequencing ends 3 residues short of the CDR3 end; the germline J gene provides the rest. V is TRBV15 and J is TRBJ2-1, with 9 bases aligning to TRBD1. The CDR3 spans 15 residues. Germline loops: CDR1 LNHNV, CDR2 YYDKDF (reference sequence). Trimming cost V 5 bases and J 7 bases; bases outside gene matches: 9. The sequenced part of the CDR3 DNA is TGTGCCACCAGCTCCCGACAGGGGGTTGGAAATGAG. Residues: CATSSRQGVGNE. In full, the CDR3 is CATSSRQGVGNEQFF.

On this clone itself: The observed sequence ends 3 residues before the CDR3 terminus, with the missing tail filled in from the germline J gene. V gene TRBV11-2 combines with J gene TRBJ1-2, with 7 bases lining up with TRBD1. The junction had 3 bases not matched to a gene; V was cut back by 1 base and J by 4 bases. Germline lookup yields CDR1 SGHAT and CDR2 FQNNGV. The CDR3 totals 14 residues. CDR3 loop: CASSLAQGGYGYTF. The DNA read from the CDR3 is TGTGCCAGCAGCTTAGCCCAGGGGGGCTATGGC.

Of note for this clone: From the germline J gene comes the end of the CDR3, since the read stops 3 residues before it. The chain joins TRBV5-1 to TRBJ2-1, with 11 nucleotides matching TRBD2. V was pared by 4 bases and J by 5 bases, with 11 bases of the junction left unmatched. The CDR3 is 17 amino acids. Germline CDR1 reads SGHRS; CDR2 reads YFSETQ. This CDR3 reads CASSPNPTSGSHNEQFF. CDR3 DNA (partial): TGCGCCAGCAGCCCAAATCCTACTAGCGGGAGTCACAATGAG.

Details on this clone: Read coverage stops 3 residues before the CDR3 terminus; the germline J gene supplies the remainder. The gene calls are TRBV20-1 and TRBJ1-2, with a weak D call TRBD1 (6 bases). The germline V gene has CDR1 DFQATT and CDR2 SNEGSKA (reference sequence). CDR3 size: 14 residues. The V and J ends lost 3 bases and 4 bases respectively, with 15 bases between them. The covered CDR3 bases are TGCAGTGCTAGCTTCGGCAGGGGCAGCTATGGC. This codes for CSASFGRGSYG. The entire CDR3 protein is CSASFGRGSYGYTF.